This passage covers 8 T cell receptor beta chains from one sample sequenced in a study of OX40 agonist ivuxolimab in advanced cancers. The method was the immunoSEQ multiplex PCR assay. This immuneACCESS table, as held by TCRdb, lists in-frame sequences with V and J called but not all clones. Of the missing ones, under half trace to an unresolved V gene in checked studies; the others have no known cause. The sample table shows about 62,000 clones, and 92% are seen once. About 0.58% of the sample is taken by the ten largest. Sequences were derived from CD4+ or CD8+ T cells sorted from blood, sampled in a trial of the OX40 agonist ivuxolimab. Every receptor here comes from an adult with an advanced solid tumor such as melanoma, head and neck, liver or kidney cancer.

The chain couples TRBV7-6 to TRBJ2-7, with D perhaps being TRBD1 or TRBD2 (5 bases each). V was shortened by 5 bases and J by 2 bases, with 13 bases between the two germline ends. Germline V gene sequence: CDR1 SGHVS, CDR2 FNYEAQ. CDR3 length: 14 residues. Here the CDR3 DNA reads TGTGCCAGCAGCCCGAGACCGGGACCCTACGAGCAGTACTTC. It encodes CASSPRPGPYEQYF.

The chain joins TRBV5-6 to TRBJ1-6; D is unclear. CDR1 is SGHDT, CDR2 YYEEEE, per germline. The CDR3 spans 14 residues. Trimming took 3 bases from V and 0 from J, leaving 4 bases between them. The CDR3 DNA follows: TGTGCCAGCAGCTCCGCCTCCTATAATTCACCCCTCCACTTT. This sequence encodes CASSSASYNSPLHF.

V gene TRBV30 combines with J gene TRBJ2-7, with D perhaps given as TRBD1 or TRBD2 (5 bases each). Germline CDR1 reads GTSNPN; CDR2 reads SVGIG (reference sequence). The CDR3 contains 16 residues. V was pared by 4 bases and J by 6 bases, with 25 bases between. The CDR3, as DNA: TGTGCCTGGACCCTTGGTCCCGGGACGGGTAAGTCCGAGCAGTACTTC. It is translated as CAWTLGPGTGKSEQYF.

The chain joins TRBV19 to TRBJ2-7, with 16 nucleotides matching TRBD2. The CDR3 length is 20 residues. Germline V gene data show CDR1 as LNHDA and CDR2 as SQIVND (reference sequence). The junction had 19 bases not matched to a gene; V was cut back by 4 bases and J by 7 bases. The CDR3 DNA follows: TGTGCCAGTAGTAGACGGCCCCAGTCAGGATGGGGACTAGCGGGAGGGGAGCAGTACTTC. It codes for CASSRRPQSGWGLAGGEQYF.

The gene calls are TRBV2 and TRBJ2-5; no definite D call. V lost 7 bases and J 2 bases, leaving 5 bases between the germline ends. This CDR3 is 11 amino acids long. Germline V gene lookup returns CDR1 SNHLY and CDR2 FYNNEI. The DNA of the CDR3 is TGTGCCAGCACACAGCAAGAGACCCAGTACTTC. This gives the protein CASTQQETQYF.

The chain couples TRBV10-3 to TRBJ1-2; 9 bases match TRBD1. Germline CDR1 ENHRY, CDR2 SYGVKD. The CDR3 runs to 13 residues. V lost 6 bases and J lost 8; bases outside the gene matches: 7. The CDR3 DNA sequence: TGTGCCATCAGCTCCGGGACAGGGAAGGGCTACACCTTC. This gives the protein CAISSGTGKGYTF.

The rearrangement links TRBV10-3 to TRBJ1-2; 11 bases are shared with TRBD1. With 6 bases clipped from V and 8 bases from J, the junction kept 8 bases outside the gene matches. The germline gives CDR1 ENHRY, CDR2 SYGVKD. The CDR3 is 14 residues long. The CDR3 DNA follows: TGTGCCATCAGGACGGACAGGGGGCCACAGGGCTACACCTTC. Translation gives CAIRTDRGPQGYTF.

This clone was picked up a small number of times. The gene calls are TRBV19 and TRBJ1-3; D not certain. Germline CDR1 reads LNHDA; CDR2 reads SQIVND (reference sequence). The V end lost 7 bases, the J end lost 4 bases, and 17 bases lay between the germline ends. The CDR3 is made up of 15 amino acids. CDR3 sequence: CASKGGQPNGNTIYF. CDR3 sequence (DNA): TGTGCCAGTAAAGGTGGGCAGCCCAACGGAAACACCATATATTTT.